A selection of T cell receptor beta chains follows, all from one sample in a study of T cells in Graves' hyperthyroidism and ophthalmopathy. TCRdb used MiXCR to reprocess the multiplex PCR reads, holding one entry per CDR3 protein. The sample carries over 200,000 distinct CDR3 sequences, less than 15% recorded once. The sequencing input was blood. These receptor sequences come from a woman aged 40-49 years with Graves' hyperthyroidism that later progressed to Graves' ophthalmopathy. CDR3s include the opening cysteine and the closing phenylalanine or tryptophan. Each record gives: V gene, D gene, clone size, J gene, CDR3 protein, CDR3 DNA. The D gene is left open where the match is weak. Clone size is stated in some rows and not others, as once, few, many or a class when expanded.

TRBV5-1	.	many	TRBJ1-1	CASRIGLTRKSPAFF	TGCGCCAGCCGGATAGGCTTAACCCGGAAGTCCCCGGCTTTCTTT
TRBV19	.	.	TRBJ2-1	CASSMGTAPNEQFF	TGTGCCAGTAGTATGGGGACGGCCCCTAATGAGCAGTTCTTC
TRBV3-1	TRBD2	many	TRBJ2-3	CASSQGAAGETGRDTQYF	TGTGCCAGCAGCCAGGGGGCAGCGGGAGAAACCGGGCGGGATACGCAGTATTTT
TRBV5-8	TRBD2	many	TRBJ2-7	CASSLRLAVSYEQYF	TGTGCCAGCAGCTTACGACTAGCGGTTTCCTACGAGCAGTACTTC
TRBV7-2	TRBD2	.	TRBJ2-2	CASTKKRGPGELFF	TGTGCCAGCACCAAAAAGCGGGGACCCGGGGAGCTGTTTTTT
TRBV7-9	.	many	TRBJ2-7	CASSLSRVPYEQYF	TGTGCCAGCAGCTTATCCAGGGTCCCCTACGAGCAGTACTTC
TRBV20-1	.	many	TRBJ1-5	CSARHGVYSNQPQHF	TGCAGTGCTAGACATGGGGTTTATAGCAATCAGCCCCAGCATTTT
TRBV19	.	many	TRBJ1-5	CASSFTLNQPQHF	TGTGCCAGTAGTTTCACCCTTAATCAGCCCCAGCATTTT
TRBV4-1	.	.	TRBJ2-1	CASSQAVRADNEQFF	TGCGCCAGCAGCCAAGCGGTTCGAGCGGACAATGAGCAGTTCTTC
TRBV7-9	.	.	TRBJ2-7	CASSSLQGYEQYF	TGTGCCAGCAGCTCCCTTCAGGGTTACGAGCAGTACTTC
TRBV16	.	many	TRBJ2-1	CASSGIRQSRVGSYNEQFF	TGTGCCAGCAGCGGTATTAGACAGTCCCGGGTGGGCTCCTACAATGAGCAGTTCTTC
TRBV6-4	TRBD1	.	TRBJ2-1	CASSSGQGGGNEQFF	TGTGCCAGCAGTTCGGGACAGGGAGGTGGCAATGAGCAGTTCTTC
TRBV11-2	.	many	TRBJ1-1	CASSSFLNTEAFF	TGTGCCAGCAGCTCCTTCCTTAACACTGAAGCTTTCTTT
TRBV6-1	.	once	TRBJ1-1	CASRVGGKNTEAFF	TGTGCCAGCAGAGTAGGAGGAAAGAACACTGAAGCTTTCTTT
TRBV5-1	.	few	TRBJ2-1	CASSSTLRELNPYNEQFF	TGCGCCAGCAGCTCTACCCTACGGGAGCTCAATCCCTACAATGAGCAGTTCTTC
TRBV28	.	many	TRBJ2-6	CASSLVVFSGANVLTF	TGTGCCAGCAGTTTAGTAGTATTTTCTGGGGCCAACGTCCTGACTTTC
TRBV9	.	many	TRBJ2-3	CASSVRGLTDTQYF	TGTGCCAGCAGCGTAAGGGGTCTCACAGATACGCAGTATTTT
TRBV20-1	.	many	TRBJ2-1	CSSGKTYNEQFF	TGCAGTTCCGGGAAAACCTACAATGAGCAGTTCTTC
TRBV2	.	many	TRBJ2-3	CASSVLLVDTQYF	TGTGCCAGCAGCGTCCTTCTTGTAGATACGCAGTATTTT
TRBV4-2	.	few	TRBJ2-1	CASSHPRGPAVEQFF	TGTGCCAGCAGCCACCCCCGGGGACCCGCTGTTGAGCAGTTCTTC
TRBV19	TRBD2	many	TRBJ2-6	CASSPSGRGSGANVLTF	TGTGCCAGTAGCCCTTCAGGGAGGGGCTCTGGGGCCAACGTCCTGACTTTC
TRBV30	.	many	TRBJ1-1	CASVRDKPEAFF	TGTGCCAGTGTACGAGACAAGCCAGAAGCTTTCTTT
TRBV10-2	.	many	TRBJ1-4	CASSPRGGEKLFF	TGCGCCAGCAGTCCCAGGGGAGGAGAAAAACTGTTTTTT
TRBV6-5	TRBD2	many	TRBJ2-7	CASSYYRGRYEQYF	TGTGCCAGCAGTTACTACCGCGGGAGATACGAGCAGTACTTC
TRBV30	.	medium-sized	TRBJ1-2	CAWSVLGNYGYTF	TGTGCCTGGAGTGTATTGGGGAACTATGGCTACACCTTC
TRBV27	TRBD2	.	TRBJ2-5	CASLGSSGGETQYF	TGTGCCAGCCTAGGGTCTAGCGGGGGGGAGACCCAGTACTTC
TRBV2	TRBD2	.	TRBJ2-7	CASSEESGSVYEQYF	TGTGCCAGCAGTGAAGAAAGCGGGAGCGTATACGAGCAGTACTTC
TRBV4-2	.	few	TRBJ1-1	CASSQYRANTEAFF	TGTGCCAGCAGCCAATATAGAGCAAACACTGAAGCTTTCTTT
TRBV20-1	TRBD1	.	TRBJ2-7	CSASILQGYEQYF	TGCAGTGCTAGTATTTTACAGGGGTACGAGCAGTACTTC
TRBV10-3	.	many	TRBJ2-7	CAISAGQLYEQYF	TGTGCCATCAGTGCTGGACAGTTATACGAGCAGTACTTC
TRBV3-1	.	many	TRBJ2-1	CASSTRAGTVLAYNEQFF	TGTGCCAGCAGCACACGAGCGGGGACAGTTTTGGCTTACAATGAGCAGTTCTTC
TRBV7-3	.	.	TRBJ2-1	CASSLDASYNEQFF	TGTGCCAGCAGCTTAGACGCTTCCTACAATGAGCAGTTCTTC
TRBV18	.	.	TRBJ1-1	CASQTMAVHTEAFF	TGTGCCAGCCAGACCATGGCCGTACACACTGAAGCTTTCTTT
TRBV4-1	.	.	TRBJ2-1	CASSQVTVTNEQFF	TGTGCCAGCAGCCAAGTAACAGTAACCAATGAGCAGTTCTTC
TRBV10-3	.	many	TRBJ1-3	CAISESRGGNTIYF	TGTGCCATCAGTGAGTCGAGAGGTGGAAACACCATATATTTT
TRBV29-1	.	.	TRBJ2-7	CSVGRSPYEQYF	TGCAGCGTTGGGCGGTCCCCCTACGAGCAGTACTTC
TRBV6-1	.	many	TRBJ1-1	CASAGDRRANTEAFF	TGTGCCAGCGCGGGGGATAGGAGAGCAAACACTGAAGCTTTCTTT
TRBV30	.	many	TRBJ1-2	CASTWTWARGHGYTF	TGTGCCTCGACCTGGACCTGGGCCAGGGGCCATGGCTACACCTTC
TRBV5-6	TRBD2	.	TRBJ2-7	CASSFAGGPSYEQYF	TGTGCCAGCAGCTTTGCGGGAGGGCCCTCCTACGAGCAGTACTTC
TRBV6-5	.	.	TRBJ1-4	CASSYLGSPGEKLFF	TGTGCCAGCAGTTACTTGGGGAGCCCAGGTGAAAAACTGTTTTTT
TRBV14	.	.	TRBJ1-2	CASSPPGANYGYTF	TGTGCCAGCAGCCCCCCAGGGGCCAACTATGGCTACACCTTC
TRBV10-3	.	many	TRBJ1-6	CAISESPGESSPLHF	TGTGCCATCAGTGAGTCGCCAGGGGAATCTTCACCCCTCCACTTT
TRBV6-2/TRBV6-3	TRBD1	.	TRBJ2-4	CASSSGTGGSKNIQYF	TGTGCCAGCAGTTCGGGGACAGGGGGCTCCAAAAACATTCAGTACTTC
TRBV2	TRBD1	many	TRBJ1-5	CASRGQGFQPQHF	TGTGCCAGTAGAGGACAGGGATTTCAGCCCCAGCATTTT
TRBV3-1	TRBD1	many	TRBJ1-4	CASSQTTGGNEKLFF	TGTGCCAGCAGCCAGACGACAGGGGGTAATGAAAAACTGTTTTTT
TRBV28	.	many	TRBJ2-1	CASSFFGEQFF	TGTGCCAGCAGTTTTTTTGGTGAGCAGTTCTTC
TRBV29-1	TRBD1	many	TRBJ1-5	CSVGQGANQPQHF	TGCAGCGTTGGACAGGGGGCCAATCAGCCCCAGCATTTT
TRBV11-2	TRBD2	many	TRBJ2-7	CASTYLASGNYEQYF	TGTGCCAGCACCTACCTAGCTAGCGGGAATTACGAGCAGTACTTC
TRBV6-2/TRBV6-3	.	many	TRBJ1-5	CASTGQPNQPQHF	TGTGCCAGCACAGGACAGCCCAATCAGCCCCAGCATTTT
TRBV2	.	few	TRBJ1-3	CARGTDDWDTIYF	TGTGCCAGGGGGACGGACGATTGGGACACCATATATTTT
TRBV19	TRBD2	few	TRBJ2-7	CASSMTSGPYEQYF	TGTGCCAGTAGTATGACTAGCGGCCCCTACGAGCAGTACTTC
TRBV12-3/TRBV12-4	TRBD1	.	TRBJ2-7	CASSLSRDRGYEQYF	TGTGCCAGCAGTTTATCCCGGGACAGAGGCTACGAGCAGTACTTC
TRBV30	TRBD1	few	TRBJ1-2	CAWSVPGQGDGYTF	TGTGCCTGGAGTGTACCGGGACAGGGGGATGGCTACACCTTC
TRBV5-8	.	many	TRBJ2-1	CASSVRAFEQFF	TGTGCCAGCAGCGTGAGGGCTTTCGAGCAGTTCTTC
TRBV7-9	TRBD2	.	TRBJ2-5	CASSGEAGVILHRKTQYF	TGTGCCAGCAGCGGAGAGGCGGGAGTCATCCTCCACCGAAAGACCCAGTACTTC
TRBV19	.	.	TRBJ2-1	CASSIFPNNEQFF	TGTGCCAGTAGTATATTTCCCAACAATGAGCAGTTCTTC